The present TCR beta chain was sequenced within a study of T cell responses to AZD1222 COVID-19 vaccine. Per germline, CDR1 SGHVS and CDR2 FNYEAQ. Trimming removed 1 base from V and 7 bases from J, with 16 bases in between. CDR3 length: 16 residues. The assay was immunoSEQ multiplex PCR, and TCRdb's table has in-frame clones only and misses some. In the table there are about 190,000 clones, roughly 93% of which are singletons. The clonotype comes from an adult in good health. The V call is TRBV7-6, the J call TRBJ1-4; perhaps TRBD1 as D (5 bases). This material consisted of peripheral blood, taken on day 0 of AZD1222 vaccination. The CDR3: CASSLGYGARSEKLFF. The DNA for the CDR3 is TGTGCCAGCAGCTTAGGGTACGGGGCCCGCTCTGAAAAACTGTTTTTT.